Listed below are T cell receptor beta chains from one sample, sequenced in a study of blood T cell repertoires in COVID-19. Generated by immunoSEQ multiplex PCR, the TCRdb table keeps only in-frame clones and is missing some. This table has around 260,000 clones, 75% to 90% appearing once. The sequenced sample was peripheral blood. The origin of the receptors is a woman in her seventies with COVID-19, enrolled during active disease. The CDR3 runs from the conserved cysteine through the conserved F or W. D genes are given only for firm matches. Some rows mark clone size as missing; the rest say once, few, many or name a class of expanded clone.

>TRBV30|14|.|.|TRBJ1-4
CAWSRGGANEKLFF
TGTGCCTGGAGTCGAGGGGGTGCTAATGAAAAACTGTTTTTT
>TRBV13|12|.|.|TRBJ2-2
CASSRGPGELFF
TGTGCCAGCAGCAGGGGCCCCGGGGAGCTGTTTTTT
>TRBV6-6|12|.|TRBD1|TRBJ1-6
CASSTGDSPLHF
TGTGCCAGCAGTACAGGGGACTCACCCCTCCACTTT
>TRBV11-2|13|few|.|TRBJ1-1
CASSFGENTEAFF
TGTGCCAGCAGCTTCGGGGAGAACACTGAAGCTTTCTTT
>TRBV5-4|15|.|TRBD2|TRBJ2-3
CASSSSGASTDTQYF
TGTGCCAGCAGCAGTAGCGGGGCAAGCACAGATACGCAGTATTTT
>TRBV20-1|11|.|.|TRBJ2-5
CSAEYQETQYF
TGCAGTGCGGAGTACCAAGAGACCCAGTACTTC
>TRBV28|15|.|.|TRBJ2-3
CASSFGQSSTDTQYF
TGTGCCAGCAGTTTCGGACAGAGTAGCACAGATACGCAGTATTTT
>TRBV2|11|.|.|TRBJ2-2
CASTTTGELFF
TGTGCCAGCACGACTACCGGGGAGCTGTTTTTT
>TRBV27|15|few|.|TRBJ2-2
CASSIRTNPTGELFF
TGTGCCAGCAGTATACGGACTAACCCCACCGGGGAGCTGTTTTTT
>TRBV7-9|13|.|.|TRBJ2-7
CASSLAYNYEQYF
TGTGCCAGCAGCTTAGCGTACAACTACGAGCAGTACTTC
>TRBV6-5|14|.|TRBD1|TRBJ2-7
CASRLFDRVNEQYF
TGTGCCAGCAGATTATTCGACAGGGTCAACGAGCAGTACTTC
>TRBV28|15|.|TRBD1|TRBJ1-2
CASISTPGTGYGYTF
TGTGCCAGCATCTCAACTCCCGGGACAGGGTACGGCTACACCTTC
>TRBV5-6|14|.|.|TRBJ1-5
CASSPGHFNQPQHF
TGTGCCAGCAGCCCGGGACATTTCAATCAGCCCCAGCATTTT
>TRBV6-5|15|.|TRBD2|TRBJ2-1
CASSRGLAGGGEQFF
TGTGCCAGCAGTCGAGGACTAGCGGGAGGGGGTGAGCAGTTCTTC
>TRBV5-1|15|once|TRBD2|TRBJ2-1
CASSTGLAGYNEQFF
TGCGCCAGCAGCACCGGACTAGCGGGATACAATGAGCAGTTCTTC
>TRBV6-1|16|.|.|TRBJ1-4
CASSEYGAATNEKLFF
TGTGCCAGCAGTGAATATGGGGCGGCAACTAATGAAAAACTGTTTTTT
>TRBV29-1|14|.|.|TRBJ2-4
CSVALTGAKNIQYF
TGCAGCGTTGCCCTTACAGGGGCCAAAAACATTCAGTACTTC
>TRBV5-1|16|.|TRBD1|TRBJ2-7
CASSLEPTGFHHEQYF
TGCGCCAGCAGCTTGGAGCCGACAGGGTTCCACCACGAGCAGTACTTC
>TRBV21-1|16|.|.|TRBJ2-7
CASSKLLTSGMNEQYF
TGTGCCAGCAGCAAATTGTTGACTAGCGGGATGAACGAGCAGTACTTC
>TRBV5-1|14|.|.|TRBJ1-4
CASNFGTGREKLFF
TGCGCCAGCAATTTCGGGACTGGGCGTGAAAAACTGTTTTTT
>TRBV5-4|16|.|TRBD1|TRBJ1-1
CASSLWTGDSYTEAFF
TGTGCCAGCAGCTTGTGGACAGGGGATTCCTACACTGAAGCTTTCTTT
>TRBV5-1|14|few|TRBD1|TRBJ1-2
CASSTGTGVYGYTF
TGCGCCAGCAGCACCGGGACAGGGGTTTATGGCTACACCTTC
>TRBV9|15|.|.|TRBJ2-1
CASSVGRGAYNEQFF
TGTGCCAGCAGCGTAGGCAGGGGGGCCTACAATGAGCAGTTCTTC
>TRBV6-6|15|.|.|TRBJ1-5
CASSRTGSGNQPQHF
TGTGCCAGCAGTCGTACAGGGAGTGGCAATCAGCCCCAGCATTTT
>TRBV27|12|.|.|TRBJ2-5
CASSLQGETQYF
TGTGCCAGCAGTTTACAGGGGGAGACCCAGTACTTC
>TRBV6-5|14|once|TRBD1|TRBJ1-1
CASSIQGAFTEAFF
TGTGCCAGCAGTATTCAGGGGGCGTTCACTGAAGCTTTCTTT
>TRBV5-1|13|.|.|TRBJ1-1
CASGSAAVTEAFF
TGCGCCAGCGGAAGCGCGGCGGTCACTGAAGCTTTCTTT
>TRBV6-2/TRBV6-3|18|.|TRBD2|TRBJ2-4
CASSYFGRAPLAKNIQYF
TGTGCCAGCAGTTACTTCGGGAGGGCGCCCCTAGCCAAAAACATTCAGTACTTC
>TRBV5-1|13|.|.|TRBJ1-2
CASSLSQGYGYTF
TGCGCCAGCAGCTTGTCGCAGGGGTATGGCTACACCTTC
>TRBV7-9|15|.|TRBD2|TRBJ2-1
CASSLTSGIHNEQFF
TGTGCCAGCAGCTTAACTAGCGGGATACACAATGAGCAGTTCTTC
>TRBV28|15|.|TRBD1|TRBJ1-4
CASSFPGQGGEKLFF
TGTGCCAGCAGTTTTCCGGGACAGGGTGGGGAAAAACTGTTTTTT
>TRBV7-2|15|.|.|TRBJ2-5
CASSLDYRSLETQYF
TGTGCCAGCAGCTTAGACTACAGGAGTTTAGAGACCCAGTACTTC
>TRBV5-1|16|.|TRBD1|TRBJ2-7
CASSPRTGGNSYEQYF
TGCGCCAGCAGCCCCCGTACAGGGGGCAATAGTTACGAGCAGTACTTC
>TRBV9|15|.|TRBD1|TRBJ2-1
CASSYGQGSYNEQFF
TGTGCCAGCAGCTATGGACAGGGCTCCTACAATGAGCAGTTCTTC
>TRBV27|15|.|TRBD2|TRBJ2-5
CASMTYFGGEETQYF
TGTGCCAGCATGACATATTTCGGGGGGGAAGAGACCCAGTACTTC
>TRBV27|16|.|TRBD1|TRBJ2-2
CASSPTGGATSGELFF
TGTGCCAGCAGCCCGACAGGGGGCGCGACGTCAGGGGAGCTGTTTTTT
>TRBV11-2|17|.|TRBD1|TRBJ1-1
CASSLVPQGAGDTEAFF
TGTGCCAGCAGCTTAGTTCCCCAGGGGGCGGGGGACACTGAAGCTTTCTTT
>TRBV5-1|14|.|TRBD1|TRBJ1-2
CASSSRQGGYGYTF
TGCGCCAGCAGCTCCCGACAGGGCGGCTATGGCTACACCTTC
>TRBV2|13|.|.|TRBJ2-7
CASSLNRVHEQYF
TGTGCCAGCAGTTTAAACAGAGTCCACGAGCAGTACTTC
>TRBV7-3|15|.|.|TRBJ2-1
CASSRMGGLLNEQFF
TGTGCCAGCAGCCGCATGGGCGGGCTTCTCAATGAGCAGTTCTTC
>TRBV27|15|.|TRBD1|TRBJ1-5
CASSFRGRGGQPQHF
TGTGCCAGCAGCTTCAGGGGGCGAGGGGGTCAGCCCCAGCATTTT
>TRBV4-1|16|.|TRBD1|TRBJ1-5
CASSQEGTGGSQPQHF
TGCGCCAGCAGCCAAGAAGGGACAGGGGGGAGTCAGCCCCAGCATTTT
>TRBV7-3|15|.|TRBD1|TRBJ1-6
CASSRDSSYNSPLHF
TGTGCCAGCAGCCGGGACAGTAGTTATAATTCACCCCTCCACTTT
>TRBV19|16|once|TRBD1|TRBJ1-5
CASSTRTGYSNQPQHF
TGTGCCAGTAGTACCCGGACAGGTTATAGCAATCAGCCCCAGCATTTT
>TRBV18|16|.|TRBD1|TRBJ1-1
CASSPFRDSQNTEAFF
TGTGCCAGCTCCCCCTTTCGGGACAGCCAGAACACTGAAGCTTTCTTT
>TRBV5-1|14|.|TRBD1|TRBJ1-1
CASSKTGENTEAFF
TGCGCCAGCAGCAAGACAGGGGAAAACACTGAAGCTTTCTTT
>TRBV21-1|14|.|.|TRBJ1-4
CASSIRGSNEKLFF
TGTGCCAGCAGCATCCGGGGGTCTAATGAAAAACTGTTTTTT
>TRBV28|16|.|TRBD1|TRBJ2-6
CASSFIGTAGANVLTF
TGTGCCAGCAGTTTCATAGGGACAGCCGGGGCCAACGTCCTGACTTTC
>TRBV13|15|.|TRBD1|TRBJ1-4
CASSSSGTGDEKLFF
TGTGCCAGCAGCTCCTCCGGGACAGGGGATGAAAAACTGTTTTTT
>TRBV5-1|12|.|TRBD1|TRBJ2-5
CARGQGKETQYF
TGCGCCAGGGGACAGGGGAAAGAGACCCAGTACTTC
>TRBV24-1|14|.|TRBD1|TRBJ2-5
CATSPNRDSQTQYF
TGTGCCACCAGCCCGAACCGGGACAGTCAGACCCAGTACTTC
>TRBV7-6|15|.|TRBD2|TRBJ2-7
CASSAGTSGNTEQYF
TGTGCCAGCAGCGCGGGGACTAGCGGAAATACTGAGCAGTACTTC
>TRBV11-2|14|.|TRBD2|TRBJ2-5
CASSLSSGRETQYF
TGTGCCAGCAGCTTATCTAGCGGGAGGGAGACCCAGTACTTC